This T cell receptor beta chain came from a study of blood T cells in healthy people across ages (dated by TCRdb to between 2015 and 2016). For the wider study: In model experiments, template switching captured about one uniquely barcoded TCR beta cDNA molecule for every two T cells. To track age-related changes in TCR beta repertoire diversity, the study relied on deep sequencing normalized with unique cDNA molecular identifiers. Donors were grouped into four age groups: young (average roughly 15 years), middle-aged (around 39), aged (around 56) and long-lived (around 82). The study analyzed two additional independent replicas of 1 million unique cDNA reads from the same blood draw for two donors, one aged 18 to 30 and one aged 80 or older.

A few counts support this clonotype. Its antigen remains undetermined. Nothing much larger sits one base from this clone, and base qualities are not available. The 39 donors, aged roughly 6 to 100 years, were systemically healthy Caucasian individuals from Russia. About 9.8 milliliters of peripheral blood were drawn from each donor into EDTA-treated Vacutainer tubes. Ficoll-Paque density-gradient centrifugation was used to isolate PBMCs, with at least 7 million per sample. Total RNA, at least 5 micrograms per sample, was extracted from PBMCs with Trizol reagent. For every donor, an aliquot of PBMCs went through flow cytometry to measure the percentages of naive CD45RAhigh/CD27high T cells. Results and caveats for the whole study, not just this receptor: Compared with the aged group, more naive CD4+ T cells, fewer expanded clones and increased TCR diversity were shown by the long-lived group, suggesting age selection. Observed TCR beta diversity per million T cells fell roughly linearly with age, and a significant reduction was already apparent by age around 44. A strong correlation was found between observed TCR beta diversity and the percentage of naive T cells measured by flow cytometry. Total diversity estimates from one million sequenced T cells were considered lower bounds and underestimates. Donor CMV infection status was unknown, potentially confounding age-related changes in expanded clonotypes. Since profiling was done on bulk unsorted PBMCs, naive and antigen-experienced compartments could not be conclusively compared.

CDR1 and CDR2, looked up from the germline V gene (reference sequence), are LNHDA and SQIVND. The CDR3 runs 14 amino acids, cysteine and phenylalanine included. The kept DNA is CDR3 alone, 42 bases in frame from the first base. The library was made by 5' RACE. The data were produced on an Illumina HiSeq 2500. A second PCR of roughly 6 to 12 cycles was performed with a sample-barcoded 5' primer and a J-beta primer mix. Each TCR beta cDNA molecule received a unique molecular identifier from a template-switch 5' adaptor carrying 12 random nucleotides. Each sample yielded at least 3 million CDR3-containing paired-end reads. All of the RNA was converted into first-strand cDNA using the Mint cDNA synthesis kit, with a TRBC-specific oligonucleotide serving as the primer. Following uracil-DNA glycosylase treatment, all cDNA underwent a first 18-cycle PCR with the universal primers M1SS and BC2_uni_R. Concerning the study's data processing: Each sample was normalized by randomly selecting 1 million high-quality reads, each carrying a distinct molecular identifier. Reads with shared molecular identifiers were discarded instead of being binned into consensus sequences. MiTCR, set to a Q25 quality threshold and the strictest error-elimination algorithm, was used for CDR3 identification, clonotype clustering and error correction. A nonparametric unseen species model using Euler transformation provided a lower-bound estimate of total TCR beta diversity. TCRdb reran the public reads through fastp at Q25 and MiXCR, keeping productive beta chains. Each entry merges the rows of one CDR3 protein and shows their most common DNA and genes. TCRdb's processing, not the authors' own work, is the source of the V and J calls. This sample lists about 510,000 distinct CDR3 sequences; about 26% were detected once. Of the sample, 3.6% falls within the top ten clones.

This same sample was also taken into another study, of T cells of mothers and their children. That second report states: Nine systemically healthy Caucasian individuals served as donors, namely three mothers together with their six children. cDNA synthesis used all of the extracted RNA, with 1.5 ug of RNA in each 15 ul reaction. Sample barcodes and 2-4 random nucleotides were added via the M1S primer in the second PCR. Over 8 million TCR beta CDR3 reads were obtained for each mother, and some 3 million reads were obtained for each child. Thymic selection shapes the output of TCR recombination in a similar way in related and unrelated pairs, and inherited differences have a minor effect. Normalized repertoire overlap in related mother-child pairs was always slightly higher than in unrelated mother-child pairs, but the difference was never significant. With a sensitivity of about 100 clones per million clonotypes, no persistent microchimeric T cell clones were detected. To look for features that set related mother-child pairs apart from unrelated individuals, the researchers ran deep NGS to compare the TCR beta repertoires of mothers and children. The mean age was about 40 +/- 4 years for the mothers and approximately 11 +/- 4 years for the children. After adapters were ligated using NEBNext reagents, the libraries underwent 100+100 nt paired-end sequencing on an Illumina HiSeq 2000. To prevent cross-contamination, the mother and child libraries were prepared a month apart and were sequenced in separate runs. Between about 500,000 and 2,300,000 distinct TCR beta clonotypes were identified per donor. Naive TCR beta clonotypes were estimated from low-frequency clonotypes matched to each donor's FACS-determined naive share, without sorting.

The sequence derives from a boy aged 2-9 years in good health. Sequencing input: blood. Rearrangement joined TRBV19 to TRBJ2-5; no confident D gene assignment can be made. The end of the DNA is better explained by TRBJ2-7, so the J call may be wrong. The nucleotide sequence is TGTGCCAGTAGTTCGGGCCCTGGCGCCTACGAGCAGTACTTC. Translated, it reads CASSSGPGAYEQYF.